These 19 T cell receptor beta chains were sequenced from one sample in a study of cytomegalovirus exposure and HLA in healthy donors. Researchers ran the PCR with 60 Vbeta and 13 Jbeta primers. Libraries were prepared by immunoSEQ multiplex PCR; TCRdb keeps only in-frame clonotypes and omits some of them. The table includes 110,000 or so clones, over 65% detected once. Sequences were obtained from PBMCs. The receptors derive from a woman aged 25 to 39 in good health and CMV-seropositive.

This rearrangement joins TRBV7-9 to TRBJ2-7, with TRBD1 matching over 8 bases. Germline V CDR1 and CDR2: SEHNR, FQNEAQ (reference sequence). The CDR3 covers 14 residues. The trim removed 5 bases at V and 5 bases at J, leaving 8 bases unmatched. The CDR3 spells CASSPWTGNDEQYF. The DNA of the CDR3 is TGTGCCAGCAGCCCGTGGACAGGGAATGACGAGCAGTACTTC.

The sample holds one count of this clone. The CDR3 loop is CASMGGRGQETQYF. The CDR3 region has the DNA TGTGCCAGCATGGGCGGGAGGGGGCAAGAGACCCAGTACTTC. V gene TRBV2 combines with J gene TRBJ2-5; 9 bases are a match to TRBD2. The CDR3 is 14 residues long. The ends lost 7 bases at V and 2 bases at J; junction bases unmatched: 5. Germline V gene sequence: CDR1 SNHLY, CDR2 FYNNEI.

Regarding this clone: One junction end disagrees with the germline gene, perhaps due to a read error. The V and J genes are TRBV7-3 and TRBJ2-7; 11 nucleotides line up with TRBD2. This CDR3 is built from 15 residues. Germline assignment: CDR1 SGHTA and CDR2 FQGTGA. The CDR3 region has the DNA TGTGCCAGCAGCGTAACTAGCGGGAGCTCCTACGAGCAGTACTTC. Residues: CASSVTSGSSYEQYF.

This rearrangement joins TRBV29-1 to TRBJ1-1; TRBD1 is a possible D gene (6 bases). The CDR3 has 12 residues. V lost 1 base and J 9 bases, leaving 12 bases between the germline ends. CDR1 is SQVTM, CDR2 ANQGSEA, per germline. The DNA for the CDR3 is TGCAGCGTTGAAGGGGACACATGGAAAGCTTTCTTT. This gives the protein CSVEGDTWKAFF.

The rearrangement joins TRBV9 to TRBJ1-1, with D perhaps TRBD1 (5 bases). The CDR3 covers 15 residues. CDR1 and CDR2 from the germline V gene are SGDLS and YYNGEE. V lost 4 bases to trimming and J lost 2 bases, with 15 bases between them. The CDR3: CASSPLSGGNTEAFF. CDR3 sequence (DNA): TGTGCCAGCAGCCCCCTCTCGGGGGGAAACACTGAAGCTTTCTTT. Combining the CDR3 with reference TRBV9 and TRBJ1-1 gives the whole variable domain DSGVTQTPKHLITATGQRVTLRCSPRSGDLSVYWYQQSLDQGLQFLIQYYNGEERAKGNILERFSAQQFPDLHSELNLSSLELGDSALYFCASSPLSGGNTEAFFGQGTRLTVV.

The V and J genes are TRBV19 and TRBJ2-5; D is possibly TRBD2 (6 bases). The CDR3 covers 14 residues. The germline V gene has CDR1 LNHDA and CDR2 SQIVND (reference sequence). V was pared by 6 bases and J by 4 bases, with 15 bases between. The CDR3 DNA follows: TGTGCCAGTAGCCTGGATGCGGGGAGAGAGACCCAGTACTTC. This encodes CASSLDAGRETQYF.

The chain couples TRBV2 to TRBJ2-3; D gene uncertain. V dropped 6 bases and J dropped 2 bases, with 6 bases sitting between them. The CDR3 has 12 amino acids. CDR1 and CDR2 from the germline V gene are SNHLY and FYNNEI. The CDR3 is CASSRSTDTQYF. DNA of the CDR3: TGTGCCAGCAGCCGGTCCACAGATACGCAGTATTTT.

This clone was recorded only once. The chain has TRBV19 and TRBJ1-6; D uncertain. The CDR3 consists of 14 residues. Germline V gives CDR1 LNHDA, CDR2 SQIVND (reference sequence). Trimming shortened V by 8 bases and J by 1 base, and 9 bases separated the two germline ends. The CDR3 is CASSRDSYNSPLHF. CDR3 in DNA: TGTGCCAGTTCGAGGGATTCCTATAATTCACCCCTCCACTTT.

The chain recombines TRBV7-6 with TRBJ1-1, with D perhaps TRBD1 (5 bases). The V and J ends lost 2 bases and 0 bases respectively, with 16 bases between them. This CDR3 comprises 17 residues. Germline V gene lookup returns CDR1 SGHVS and CDR2 FNYEAQ. The CDR3 DNA reads as TGTGCCAGCAGCTTATGGGCGGCGGGGGAGGTGAACACTGAAGCTTTCTTT. Amino acids: CASSLWAAGEVNTEAFF.

In this sample, this clone turned up a few times. The V gene is TRBV7-3, the J gene TRBJ1-1, with 8 positions matching TRBD1. The CDR3 runs 11 residues. Trimming removed 9 bases from V and 6 bases from J; junction bases left unmatched: 3. Germline V CDR1 and CDR2: SGHTA, FQGTGA. CDR3: CARGTGPEAFF. Here the CDR3 DNA reads TGTGCCAGGGGGACAGGCCCTGAAGCTTTCTTT.

This clone came up a few times. V is TRBV23-1 and J is TRBJ1-4, with 7 positions matching TRBD1. TRBV23-1 is an ORF; its function is uncertain. The CDR3 extends over 14 amino acids. The trim removed 4 bases at V and 6 bases at J, leaving 5 bases unmatched. CDR3 protein: CASSLKGADEKLFF. In DNA form, the CDR3 reads TGCGCCAGCAGTCTTAAGGGGGCGGATGAAAAACTGTTTTTT.

A few counts support this clone. The chain joins TRBV10-3 to TRBJ1-1; possible D gene TRBD1, 5 bases. This CDR3 is 13 amino acids long. Between the trimmed V and J ends, which lost 3 bases and 6 bases, there was a span of 11 bases. Per germline, CDR1 ENHRY and CDR2 SYGVKD. CDR3: CAISESTGAEAFF. As DNA, the CDR3 is TGTGCCATCAGTGAATCAACGGGGGCTGAAGCTTTCTTT.

This sequence joins TRBV6-5 and TRBJ2-7; 10 positions agree with TRBD2. Trimming at V came to 7 bases and at J to 2 bases, leaving 5 bases not matched to a gene. Germline CDR1 MNHEY, CDR2 SVGAGI. The CDR3 spans 14 residues. The CDR3 nucleotides read TGTGCCAGCACGCAGCTAGCGGGGGCCTACGAGCAGTACTTC. Translating gives CASTQLAGAYEQYF.

V gene TRBV30 combines with J gene TRBJ1-1; a weak D match, TRBD1 (5 bases). The CDR3 totals 14 residues. Deletions cut 3 bases from V and 11 bases from J, with 22 bases between. CDR1 and CDR2 (germline): GTSNPN, SVGIG (reference sequence). In nucleotides, the CDR3 is TGTGCCTGGAGCGAAAGACCCGGTCAGGGTCGGGCTTTCTTT. As protein: CAWSERPGQGRAFF.

This clone was picked up a small number of times. V gene TRBV11-2 combines with J gene TRBJ2-5; D is possibly TRBD1 (5 bases). Germline V CDR1 and CDR2: SGHAT, FQNNGV. The CDR3 is 13 residues long. V was clipped by 7 bases and J by 5 bases, with 14 bases between them. The CDR3 DNA is TGTGCCAGCACCGGAATGGGGCTGGAGACCCAGTACTTC. Encoded protein: CASTGMGLETQYF.

This clone has just one count. The chain employs TRBV29-1 and TRBJ2-5, with D perhaps TRBD1 (5 bases). The CDR3 has 13 amino acids. Trimming cost V 8 bases and J 5 bases, with 18 bases left between them. Germline-derived CDR1 and CDR2 are SQVTM and ANQGSEA. The CDR3 DNA sequence: TGCAGCACACCCCAGGGTCCCCGGGAGACCCAGTACTTC. Translation: CSTPQGPRETQYF.

As DNA, the CDR3 is TGTGCCAGTAGTATTGGCCGGGAGCCTGAAGCTTTCTTT. Amino acids: CASSIGREPEAFF. This chain links TRBV19 with TRBJ1-1, with no clear D. The CDR3 length is 13 residues. The V end lost 3 bases, the J end lost 6 bases, and 11 bases lay between the germline ends. CDR1 is LNHDA and CDR2 is SQIVND in the germline V gene (reference sequence).

This chain connects TRBV6-5 to TRBJ2-2; tentatively, D is TRBD2 (6 bases). The germline V gene has CDR1 MNHEY and CDR2 SVGAGI. This CDR3 spans 14 amino acids. Trimming removed 8 bases from V and 0 bases from J, with 10 bases in between. DNA for the CDR3: TGTGCCAGCGGGACTCTTACGAACACCGGGGAGCTGTTTTTT. As protein: CASGTLTNTGELFF.

This sequence joins TRBV28 and TRBJ2-7; TRBD2 agrees at 12 bases. CDR3 size: 17 residues. The germline V gene encodes CDR1 MDHEN and CDR2 SYDVKM. Germline trimming cut 7 bases from V and 4 bases from J; bases unmatched to any gene: 14. The CDR3 nucleotides read TGTGCCAGCAACACTCGGAAGGGACTAGCGGGTGATTACGAGCAGTACTTC. This gives the protein CASNTRKGLAGDYEQYF. The full variable domain, rest sourced from reference TRBV28 and TRBJ2-7, is DVKVTQSSRYLVKRTGEKVFLECVQDMDHENMFWYRQDPGLGLRLIYFSYDVKMKEKGDIPEGYSVSREKKERFSLILESASTNQTSMYLCASNTRKGLAGDYEQYFGPGTRLTVT.